This T cell receptor (beta chain) is drawn from a study of cytomegalovirus exposure and HLA in healthy donors. Study information: About 80 million unique TCRs from HLA-typed donors were held in an early data release. Genotyping of more than 300 donors showed that about 84% belonged to the Caucasian-associated ancestry cluster. Study results and limitations: According to reports, the classifier identified cytomegalovirus status with high specificity and sensitivity.

Germline CDR1 KGHSH, CDR2 LQKENI. The CDR3 covers 15 residues. The J segment lost 5 bases and the V segment lost 5 bases, leaving 11 bases of the junction unmatched. It was with 60 Vbeta and 13 Jbeta primers that the PCR ran. Sequenced by immunoSEQ multiplex PCR; TCRdb stores in-frame clones only, minus some. The sample has roughly 150,000 clones; roughly 81% are singletons. In the case of this clone: Its antigen is currently unknown.

Sequenced input: PBMCs. The chain links TRBV18 to TRBJ1-1, with 7 bases matching TRBD1. This sequence originates from a man aged 30-40 years in good health and CMV-seropositive. The CDR3 reads CASSGLTGPSTEAFF. CDR3 sequence (DNA): TGTGCCAGCTCAGGGTTGACAGGGCCGAGTACTGAAGCTTTCTTT.